What follows describes a single T cell receptor beta chain. This specimen belongs to a study of blood T cell repertoires in COVID-19. Deletions cut 6 bases from V and 5 bases from J, with 10 bases between. From germline, CDR1 is SQVTM and CDR2 ANQGSEA. The CDR3 is 11 amino acids. Generated by immunoSEQ multiplex PCR, the TCRdb table keeps only in-frame clones and is missing some. This table holds 250,000 or so clones, about 87% found once. Specimen: PBMCs or T cells enriched from blood (not recorded which). This rearrangement joins TRBV29-1 to TRBJ1-1; D may be TRBD1 (5 bases). The TCR originated in a man between 45 and 60 years old who had been exposed to COVID-19. The CDR3 loop is CSVGGWTEAFF. DNA for the CDR3: TGCAGCGTCGGGGGGTGGACTGAAGCTTTCTTT.